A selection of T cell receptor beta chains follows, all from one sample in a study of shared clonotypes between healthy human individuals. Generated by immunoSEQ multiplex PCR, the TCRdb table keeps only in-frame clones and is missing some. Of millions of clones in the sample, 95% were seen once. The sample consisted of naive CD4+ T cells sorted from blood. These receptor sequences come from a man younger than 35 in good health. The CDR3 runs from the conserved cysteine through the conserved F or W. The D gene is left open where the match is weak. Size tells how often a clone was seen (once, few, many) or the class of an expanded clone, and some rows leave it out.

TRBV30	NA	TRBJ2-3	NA	CAWSWGDTQYF	TGTGCCTGGAGTTGGGGAGATACGCAGTATTTT
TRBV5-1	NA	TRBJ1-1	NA	CASSLEQGYTEAFF	TGCGCCAGCAGCTTGGAACAGGGCTACACTGAAGCTTTCTTT
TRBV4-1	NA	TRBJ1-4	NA	CASSQAGGGPKLFF	TGCGCCAGCAGCCAAGCCGGTGGGGGGCCGAAACTGTTTTTT
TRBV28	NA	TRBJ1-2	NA	CASSFSRGYTF	TGTGCCAGCAGTTTCTCTCGAGGCTACACCTTC
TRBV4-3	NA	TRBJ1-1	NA	CASSQDKGLKYTEAFF	TGCGCCAGCAGCCAAGATAAGGGATTGAAATACACTGAAGCTTTCTTT
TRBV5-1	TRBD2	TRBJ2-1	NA	CASSLGLAGLNEQFF	TGCGCCAGCAGCTTGGGTCTAGCGGGATTAAATGAGCAGTTCTTC
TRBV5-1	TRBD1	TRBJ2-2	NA	CASSQRGQGNTGELFF	TGCGCCAGCAGCCAGAGGGGACAGGGAAACACCGGGGAGCTGTTTTTT
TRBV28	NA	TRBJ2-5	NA	CASSGSPGTQETQYF	TGTGCCAGCAGTGGAAGCCCTGGCACTCAAGAGACCCAGTACTTC
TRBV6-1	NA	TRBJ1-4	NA	CASSPGPREKLFF	TGTGCCAGCAGTCCGGGCCCTCGTGAAAAACTGTTTTTT
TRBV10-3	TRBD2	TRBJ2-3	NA	CAISGTSGVTDTQYF	TGTGCCATCAGTGGGACTAGCGGGGTCACAGATACGCAGTATTTT
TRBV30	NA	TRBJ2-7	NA	CAWSSGKNSYEQYF	TGTGCCTGGAGTTCAGGGAAGAACTCCTACGAGCAGTACTTC
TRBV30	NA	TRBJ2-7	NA	CAWSRSLVNEQYF	TGTGCCTGGAGTCGAAGTTTAGTGAACGAGCAGTACTTC
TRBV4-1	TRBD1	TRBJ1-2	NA	CASSQAGQVSYGYTF	TGCGCCAGCAGCCAAGCGGGACAGGTCTCATATGGCTACACCTTC
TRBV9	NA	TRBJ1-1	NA	CASSVDLGGEAFF	TGTGCCAGCAGCGTAGACTTAGGGGGAGAGGCTTTCTTT
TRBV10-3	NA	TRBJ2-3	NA	CAADGGADTQYF	TGTGCCGCGGACGGGGGAGCAGATACGCAGTATTTT
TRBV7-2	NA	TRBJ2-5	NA	CASSLHRAQETQYF	TGTGCCAGCAGCTTACACAGGGCCCAAGAGACCCAGTACTTC
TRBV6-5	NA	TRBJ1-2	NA	CASSYSWAGKEGYTF	TGTGCCAGCAGTTACTCGTGGGCCGGAAAGGAGGGCTACACCTTC
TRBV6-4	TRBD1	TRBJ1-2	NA	CASSDRGQGFGYTF	TGTGCCAGCAGTGACAGGGGACAGGGGTTTGGCTACACCTTC
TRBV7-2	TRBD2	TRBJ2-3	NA	CASSLGGLAGTDTQYF	TGTGCCAGCAGCTTAGGAGGGCTAGCGGGCACAGATACGCAGTATTTT
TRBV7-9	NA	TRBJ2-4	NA	CASSRRDVAKNIQYF	TGTGCCAGCAGCCGGAGGGATGTAGCCAAAAACATTCAGTACTTC
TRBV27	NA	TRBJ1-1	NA	CASSDLAAPNTEAFF	TGTGCCAGCAGCGATTTGGCGGCGCCGAACACTGAAGCTTTCTTT
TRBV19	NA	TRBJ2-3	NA	CASSPSGSYTQYF	TGTGCCAGTAGTCCAAGCGGATCCTATACGCAGTATTTT
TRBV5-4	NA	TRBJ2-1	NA	CASSPQGRSAEQFF	TGTGCCAGCAGCCCCCAGGGAAGGTCGGCTGAGCAGTTCTTC
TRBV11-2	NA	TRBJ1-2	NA	CASSSRDRTYGYTF	TGTGCCAGCAGCTCCCGCGACAGAACCTATGGCTACACCTTC
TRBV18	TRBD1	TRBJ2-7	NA	CASSPSGQGAYEQYF	TGTGCCAGCTCACCGTCCGGACAGGGAGCCTACGAGCAGTACTTC
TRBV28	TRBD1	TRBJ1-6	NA	CASRPGQGGSPLHF	TGTGCCAGCAGACCCGGACAGGGCGGGTCACCCCTCCACTTT
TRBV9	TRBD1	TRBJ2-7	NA	CASSVSSGTAYEQYF	TGTGCCAGCAGCGTGAGTTCCGGGACAGCCTACGAGCAGTACTTC
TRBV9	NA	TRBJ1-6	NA	CASSVGREYPNSPLHF	TGTGCCAGCAGCGTGGGACGGGAATACCCGAATTCACCCCTCCACTTT
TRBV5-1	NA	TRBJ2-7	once	CASSSGDTSSYEQYF	TGCGCCAGCAGCTCCGGGGACACCAGCTCCTACGAGCAGTACTTC
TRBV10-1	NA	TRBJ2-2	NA	CASSGPGGAGELFF	TGCGCCAGCAGTGGGCCAGGCGGGGCCGGGGAGCTGTTTTTT
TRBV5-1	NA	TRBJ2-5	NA	CASSLNREETQYF	TGCGCCAGCAGCTTAAACAGGGAAGAGACCCAGTACTTC
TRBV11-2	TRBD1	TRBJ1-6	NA	CASSFLTGAISPLHF	TGTGCCAGCAGCTTCCTAACAGGGGCCATTTCACCCCTCCACTTT
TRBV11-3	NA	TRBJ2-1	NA	CASGPGWDSGTNEQFF	TGTGCCAGCGGCCCGGGATGGGACTCCGGGACGAATGAGCAGTTCTTC
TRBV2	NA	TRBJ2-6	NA	CASVLFRVSGANVLTF	TGTGCCAGCGTCCTCTTCCGAGTCTCTGGGGCCAACGTCCTGACTTTC
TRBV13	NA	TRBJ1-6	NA	CASSRGVNANSPLHF	TGTGCCAGCAGCCGAGGGGTTAACGCCAATTCACCCCTCCACTTT
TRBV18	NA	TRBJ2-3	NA	CASSPLGTDTQYF	TGTGCCAGCTCACCGTTAGGGACGGATACGCAGTATTTT
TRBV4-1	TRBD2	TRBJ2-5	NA	CASSQAQAGYLAQETQYF	TGCGCCAGCAGCCAAGCACAAGCGGGATATCTGGCCCAAGAGACCCAGTACTTC
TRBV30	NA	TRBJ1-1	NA	CAWRLTGNTEAFF	TGTGCCTGGCGGCTGACCGGCAACACTGAAGCTTTCTTT
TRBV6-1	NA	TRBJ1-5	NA	CASRGRQGNQPQHF	TGTGCCAGCAGGGGTCGACAGGGCAATCAGCCCCAGCATTTT
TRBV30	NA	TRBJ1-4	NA	CAWSVPTTNEKLFF	TGTGCCTGGAGTGTACCGACAACTAATGAAAAACTGTTTTTT